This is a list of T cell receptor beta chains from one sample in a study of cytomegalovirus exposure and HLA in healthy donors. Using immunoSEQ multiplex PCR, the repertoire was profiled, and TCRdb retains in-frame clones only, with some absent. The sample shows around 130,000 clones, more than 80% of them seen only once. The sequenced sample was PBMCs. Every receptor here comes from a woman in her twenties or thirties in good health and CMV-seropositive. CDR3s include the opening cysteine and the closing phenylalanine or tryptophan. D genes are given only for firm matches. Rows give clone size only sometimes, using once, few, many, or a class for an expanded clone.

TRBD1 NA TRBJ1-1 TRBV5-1 CASSLDWDRGLNTEAFF TGCGCCAGCAGCTTGGACTGGGACAGGGGACTGAACACTGAAGCTTTCTTT
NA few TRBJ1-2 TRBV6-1 CASSELELMGYTF TGTGCCAGCAGTGAATTGGAGCTTATGGGCTACACCTTC
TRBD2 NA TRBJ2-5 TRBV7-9 CASSSQGLAGLQETQYF TGTGCCAGCAGCTCCCAGGGACTAGCGGGGCTCCAAGAGACCCAGTACTTC
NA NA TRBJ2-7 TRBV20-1 CSASPYEQYF TGCAGTGCTAGTCCGTACGAGCAGTACTTC
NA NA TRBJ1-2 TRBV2 CASSRQAANYGYTF TGTGCCAGCAGTAGACAGGCCGCTAACTATGGCTACACCTTC
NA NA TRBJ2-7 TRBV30 CAWSVFEFASYEQYF TGTGCCTGGAGTGTATTCGAGTTCGCCTCCTACGAGCAGTACTTC
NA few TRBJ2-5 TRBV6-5 CASSTEFSQETQYF TGTGCCAGCAGCACAGAGTTCTCCCAAGAGACCCAGTACTTC
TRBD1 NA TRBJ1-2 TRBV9 CASSVAGTDLLSGYTF TGTGCCAGCAGCGTTGCCGGGACAGACTTACTTAGTGGCTACACCTTC
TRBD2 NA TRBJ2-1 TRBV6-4 CASSPSGGLASNEQFF TGTGCCAGCAGCCCCTCGGGCGGACTAGCGTCTAATGAGCAGTTCTTC
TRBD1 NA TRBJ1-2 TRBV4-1 CASSQDVGQGNYGYTF TGCGCCAGCAGCCAAGACGTAGGACAGGGGAACTATGGCTACACCTTC
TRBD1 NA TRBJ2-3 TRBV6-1 CASSESGEGANTQYF TGTGCCAGCAGTGAAAGCGGTGAGGGGGCTAACACGCAGTATTTT
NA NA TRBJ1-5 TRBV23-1 CASSQSVWGPQPQHF TGCGCCAGCAGTCAATCGGTTTGGGGGCCTCAGCCCCAGCATTTT
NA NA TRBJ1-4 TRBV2 CASNPQMSGEKLFF TGTGCCAGCAATCCACAGATGTCTGGAGAAAAACTGTTTTTT
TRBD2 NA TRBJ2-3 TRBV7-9 CASSSRRGGGLVTDTQYF TGTGCCAGCAGCTCTAGACGGGGCGGGGGGCTGGTCACAGATACGCAGTATTTT
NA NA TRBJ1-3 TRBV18 CASSPDFYSGNTIYF TGTGCCAGCTCCCCCGACTTCTACTCTGGAAACACCATATATTTT
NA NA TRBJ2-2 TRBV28 CASFLSGLNTGELFF TGTGCCAGTTTCCTCTCGGGACTCAACACCGGGGAGCTGTTTTTT
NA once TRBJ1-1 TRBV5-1 CASSDNPSVDTEAFF TGCGCCAGCAGCGACAACCCCTCGGTGGACACTGAAGCTTTCTTT